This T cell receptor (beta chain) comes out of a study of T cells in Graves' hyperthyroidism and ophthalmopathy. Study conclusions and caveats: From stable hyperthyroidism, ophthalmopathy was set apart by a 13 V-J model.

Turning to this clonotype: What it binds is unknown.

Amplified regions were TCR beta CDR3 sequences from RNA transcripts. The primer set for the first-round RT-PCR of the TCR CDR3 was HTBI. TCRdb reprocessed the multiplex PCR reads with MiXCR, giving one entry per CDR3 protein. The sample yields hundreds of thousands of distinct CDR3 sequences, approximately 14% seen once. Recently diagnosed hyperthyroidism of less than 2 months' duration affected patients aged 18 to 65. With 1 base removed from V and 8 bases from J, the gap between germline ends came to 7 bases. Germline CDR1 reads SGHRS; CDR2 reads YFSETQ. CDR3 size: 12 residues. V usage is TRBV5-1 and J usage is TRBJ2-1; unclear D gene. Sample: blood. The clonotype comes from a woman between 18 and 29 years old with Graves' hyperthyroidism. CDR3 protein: CASSLLIHEQFF. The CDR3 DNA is TGCGCCAGCAGCTTGTTGATCCATGAGCAGTTCTTC.